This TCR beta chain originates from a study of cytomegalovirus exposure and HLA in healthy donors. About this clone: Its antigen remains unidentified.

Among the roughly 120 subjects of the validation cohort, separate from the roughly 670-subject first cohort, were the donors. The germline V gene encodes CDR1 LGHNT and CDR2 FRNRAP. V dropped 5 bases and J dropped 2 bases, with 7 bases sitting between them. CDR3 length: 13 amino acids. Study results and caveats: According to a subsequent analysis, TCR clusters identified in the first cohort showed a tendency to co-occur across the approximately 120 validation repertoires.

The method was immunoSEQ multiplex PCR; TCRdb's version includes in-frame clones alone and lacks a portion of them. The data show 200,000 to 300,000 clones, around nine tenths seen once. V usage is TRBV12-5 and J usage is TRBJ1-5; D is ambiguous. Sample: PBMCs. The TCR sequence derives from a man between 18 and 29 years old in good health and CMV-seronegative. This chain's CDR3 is CASGPGGNQPQHF. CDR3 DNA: TGTGCTAGTGGTCCCGGGGGCAATCAGCCCCAGCATTTT.